This entry features one TCR beta chain sequence. V was pared by 5 bases and J by 8 bases, with 14 bases of the junction left unmatched. Germline values: CDR1 MNHNY, CDR2 SVGAGI (reference sequence). The CDR3 consists of 16 residues. The data stem from a study of blood T cell repertoires in COVID-19. Study in general: Samples came from the United States, Italy and Spain, spanning acute and convalescent COVID-19. PBMCs, B-cell-depleted T cells, or T cells provided the cDNA or gDNA that made up the material.

The assay was immunoSEQ multiplex PCR, and TCRdb's table has in-frame clones only and misses some. The sample records about 170,000 clones, approximately 90% being singletons. Sequencing was performed on peripheral blood. This clonotype was sampled from a woman of 80 years or more in a cohort sampled during active or convalescent COVID-19. The rearrangement joins TRBV6-6 to TRBJ1-3; 8 positions agree with TRBD1. CDR3 DNA sequence: TGTGCCAGCAGTGGCCCACGGACAGGGCTCACGGACACCATATATTTT. It translates to CASSGPRTGLTDTIYF.